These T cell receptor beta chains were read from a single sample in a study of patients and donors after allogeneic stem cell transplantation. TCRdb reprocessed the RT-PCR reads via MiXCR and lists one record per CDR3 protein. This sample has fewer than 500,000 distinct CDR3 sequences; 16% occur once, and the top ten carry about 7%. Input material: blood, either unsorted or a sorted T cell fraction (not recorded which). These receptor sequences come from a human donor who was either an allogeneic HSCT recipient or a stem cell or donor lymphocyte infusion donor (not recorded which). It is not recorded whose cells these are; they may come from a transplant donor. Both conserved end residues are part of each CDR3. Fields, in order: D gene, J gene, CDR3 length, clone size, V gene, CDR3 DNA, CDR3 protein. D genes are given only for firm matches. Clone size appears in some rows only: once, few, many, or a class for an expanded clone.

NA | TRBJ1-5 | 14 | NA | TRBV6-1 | TGTGCCAGCAGCCCGACAATCTCCAATCAGCCCCAGCATTTT | CASSPTISNQPQHF
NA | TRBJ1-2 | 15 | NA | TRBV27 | TGTGCCAGCAGTCCGCGCAGGTTTGGATTCTTCGGCTACACCTTC | CASSPRRFGFFGYTF
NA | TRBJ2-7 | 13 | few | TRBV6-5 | TGTGCCAGCAGTTCAGACAGGTACTACGAGCAGTACTTC | CASSSDRYYEQYF
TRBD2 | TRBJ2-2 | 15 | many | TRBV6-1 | TGTGCCAGCAGACGAGCGGGATTTGGCACCGGGGAGCTGTTTTTT | CASRRAGFGTGELFF
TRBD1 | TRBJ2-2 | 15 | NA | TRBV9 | TGTGCCAGCAGCATGGGGACAGGAGGCACCGGGGAGCTGTTTTTT | CASSMGTGGTGELFF
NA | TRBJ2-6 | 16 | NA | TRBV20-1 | TGCAGTGCCTTCACCTCACGGGGCACTGGGGCCAACGTCCTGACTTTC | CSAFTSRGTGANVLTF
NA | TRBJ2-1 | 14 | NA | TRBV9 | TGTGCCAGCAGCGCGGCTGCACTACTTAATGAGCAGTTCTTC | CASSAAALLNEQFF
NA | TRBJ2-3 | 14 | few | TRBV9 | TGTGCCAGCAGCGGGGGTAGCAGCACAGATACGCAGTATTTT | CASSGGSSTDTQYF
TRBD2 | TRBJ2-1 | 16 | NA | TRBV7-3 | TGTGCCAGCAGCTTTGAAGGTTTAGCGGGAGACAATGAGCAGTTCTTC | CASSFEGLAGDNEQFF
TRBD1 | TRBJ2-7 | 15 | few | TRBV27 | TGTGCCAGCAGTTTATCGGGACAGTTTGGCGACGAGCAGTACTTC | CASSLSGQFGDEQYF
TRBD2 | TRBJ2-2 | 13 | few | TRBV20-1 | TGCAGTGCTATGGCGGGAGACCCCGGGGAGCTGTTTTTT | CSAMAGDPGELFF
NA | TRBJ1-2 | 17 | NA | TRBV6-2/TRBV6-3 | TGTGCCAGCAGTTACCTATCCAGGAGAAACAATAACTATGGCTACACCTTC | CASSYLSRRNNNYGYTF
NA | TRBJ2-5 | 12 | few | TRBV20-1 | TGCAGTGCTAGAGAGCCTCCCGGGGCCCAGTACTTC | CSAREPPGAQYF
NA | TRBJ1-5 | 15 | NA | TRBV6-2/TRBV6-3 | TGTGCCAGCAGTTACAGGGGTAATAGCAATCAGCCCCAGCATTTT | CASSYRGNSNQPQHF
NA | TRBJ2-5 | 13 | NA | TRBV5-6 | TGTGCCAGCAGCCGCCCGGATAGCGAGACCCAGTACTTC | CASSRPDSETQYF
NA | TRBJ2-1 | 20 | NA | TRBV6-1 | TGTGCCAGCAGTGCACCCCCGGGTAGGGGGATGGGGAGCGTCTACAATGAGCAGTTCTTC | CASSAPPGRGMGSVYNEQFF
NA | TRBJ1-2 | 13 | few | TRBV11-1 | TGTGCCAGCAGCTTAATGGACTTCTATGGCTACACCTTC | CASSLMDFYGYTF
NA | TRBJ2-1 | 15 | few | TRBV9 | TGTGCCAGCAGCGTAGGTACTAACTCCTACAATGAGCAGTTCTTC | CASSVGTNSYNEQFF
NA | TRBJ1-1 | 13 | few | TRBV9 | TGTGCCAGCAGCGTGTCCCTGAGGGCTGAAGCTTTCTTT | CASSVSLRAEAFF
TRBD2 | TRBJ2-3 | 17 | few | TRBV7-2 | TGTGCCAGCAGCTTAGAAGGTTGGGGGGGACGAACAGATACGCAGTATTTT | CASSLEGWGGRTDTQYF
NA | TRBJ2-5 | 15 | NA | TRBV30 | TGTGCCTGGAGTGAGTGGGATTTGAGGGGGGAGACCCAGTACTTC | CAWSEWDLRGETQYF
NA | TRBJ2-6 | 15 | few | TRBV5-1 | TGCGCCAGCAGCTTGGGAGGAGGGGGGGCCAACGTCCTGACTTTC | CASSLGGGGANVLTF
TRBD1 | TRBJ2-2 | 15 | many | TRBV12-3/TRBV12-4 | TGTGCCAGCAGGCGTCGGGACAGGAACACCGGGGAGCTGTTTTTT | CASRRRDRNTGELFF
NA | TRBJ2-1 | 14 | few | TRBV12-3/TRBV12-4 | TGTGCCAGCAGTTTAAGGGGCACCTACAATGAGCAGTTCTTC | CASSLRGTYNEQFF
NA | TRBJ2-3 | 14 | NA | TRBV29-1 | TGCAGCGCTCTGGCGGGCTTTAGCACAGATACGCAGTATTTT | CSALAGFSTDTQYF
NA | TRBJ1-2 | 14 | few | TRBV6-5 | TGTGCCAGCAGTTTCGACACCCGGGGCTATGGCTACACCTTC | CASSFDTRGYGYTF
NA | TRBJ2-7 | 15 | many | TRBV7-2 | TGTGCCAGCATCAGCCTCGACAGGAGCTCCTACGAGCAGTACTTC | CASISLDRSSYEQYF
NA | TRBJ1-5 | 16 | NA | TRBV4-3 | TGCGCCAGCAGCCAAGATCGTAGTCCGGGCAATCAGCCCCAGCATTTT | CASSQDRSPGNQPQHF
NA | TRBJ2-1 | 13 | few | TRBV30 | TGTGCCTGGAGACCCCATACCTACAATGAGCAGTTCTTC | CAWRPHTYNEQFF
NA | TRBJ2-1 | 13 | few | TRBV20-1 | TGCAGTGCTAGCCCGGGAGAAGACAATGAGCAGTTCTTC | CSASPGEDNEQFF
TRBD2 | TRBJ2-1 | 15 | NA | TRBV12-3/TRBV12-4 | TGTGCCAGCAGTTTGTCACTAGCGGGGCTCAATGAGCAGTTCTTC | CASSLSLAGLNEQFF
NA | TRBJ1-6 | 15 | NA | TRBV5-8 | TGTGCCAGCAGCCCTAGACAACTTTATAATTCACCCCTCCACTTT | CASSPRQLYNSPLHF
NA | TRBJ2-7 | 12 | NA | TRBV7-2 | TGTGCCAGCAGCTTGGGACGGGCCGAGCAGTACTTC | CASSLGRAEQYF
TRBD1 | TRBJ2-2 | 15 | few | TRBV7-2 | TGTGCCAGCAGCCTACGGACAGGGAGGAACGGGGAGCTGTTTTTT | CASSLRTGRNGELFF
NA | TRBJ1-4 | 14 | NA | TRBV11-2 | TGTGCCAGCAGCTTATGGGGACTTAATGAAAAACTGTTTTTT | CASSLWGLNEKLFF
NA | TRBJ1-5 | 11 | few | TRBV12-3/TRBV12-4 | TGTGCCAGCAGTCAGGGAGGGCCCCAGCATTTT | CASSQGGPQHF
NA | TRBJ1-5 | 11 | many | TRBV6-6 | TGTGCCAGCAGCTCAAATCAGCCCCAGCATTTT | CASSSNQPQHF
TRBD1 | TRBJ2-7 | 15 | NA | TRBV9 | TGTGCCAGCAGCTACGGACAGGGGTCTCCCTACGAGCAGTACTTC | CASSYGQGSPYEQYF
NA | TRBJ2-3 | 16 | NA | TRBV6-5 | TGTGCCAGCAGTTACGCGGACAACAAAGGCACAGATACGCAGTATTTT | CASSYADNKGTDTQYF
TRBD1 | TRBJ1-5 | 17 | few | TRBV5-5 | TGTGCCAGCAGCGATCGACAGGGGGGCTATAGCAATCAGCCCCAGCATTTT | CASSDRQGGYSNQPQHF
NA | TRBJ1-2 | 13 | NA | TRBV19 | TGTGCCAGTAGCCAGGAGTTTAACTATGGCTACACCTTC | CASSQEFNYGYTF